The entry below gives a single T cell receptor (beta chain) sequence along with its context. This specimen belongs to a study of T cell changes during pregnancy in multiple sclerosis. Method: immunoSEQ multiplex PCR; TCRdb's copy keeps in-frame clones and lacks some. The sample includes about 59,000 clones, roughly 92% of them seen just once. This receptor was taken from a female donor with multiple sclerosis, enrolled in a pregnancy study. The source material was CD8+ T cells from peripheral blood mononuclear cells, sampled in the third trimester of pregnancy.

The CDR3 is CASRETGGTEAFF. The CDR3 region has the DNA TGTGCCAGTAGGGAGACAGGGGGCACTGAAGCTTTCTTT. This sequence joins TRBV19 and TRBJ1-1; TRBD1 aligns across 9 bases. This CDR3 is 13 amino acids long. Germline V gene data show CDR1 as LNHDA and CDR2 as SQIVND (reference sequence). J lost 4 bases, V lost 6 bases, and 3 bases had no gene match.